This entry concerns a single TCR beta chain. No cognate antigen has been identified for it. Within one base of it there is no much larger clone, and no base qualities were kept. The CDR3 runs 16 residues from the cysteine to the phenylalanine. Only the CDR3 part of the read is kept: 48 bases, read in frame from the first base. Reading the germline V gene gives CDR1 SGHRS and CDR2 YFSETQ. V loses 6 bases of germline sequence and J loses 6 bases, and the interval between the two ends is 23 bases. This entry is derived from a study of blood T cell repertoires in COVID-19 (dated by TCRdb to the early 2020s). Background for the entire study: Samples covering the acute and convalescent phases of COVID-19 were provided by collaborators in the United States, Italy and Spain. The prospective study material was composed of cDNA or gDNA derived from T cells, B-cell-depleted T cells, or PBMCs. Subjects who had been exposed to COVID-19, were actively infected with it, or had recovered from it provided the deeply sampled blood TCRbeta repertoires that made up the dataset. The repertoires were released in a freely available public database intended as a resource for research on the immune response to SARS-CoV-2. The samples were drawn from two sources: the first 160 participants of the ongoing ImmuneRACE study, and 1,254 subjects contributed by 6 global collaborators. Sample metadata almost always included a de-identified subject ID, COVID-19 status, age in years and sex. Where available, HLA class I and class II types were taken from metadata supplied by the sample provider and were not determined by assay-based typing. Overall study results and their limits: The amount of clinical and demographic metadata varied by source and participant and was provided uncurated.

TCRbeta CDR3 regions were amplified from genomic DNA using the immunoSEQ Assay, a bias-controlled multiplex PCR. In the original analysis: The number of nucleated cells in each sample was estimated from the amplification of reference gene primers within the assay. Sequence reads were collapsed and filtered to measure the absolute abundance of every unique TCRbeta CDR3 rearrangement. For each sample, productive Simpson clonality was calculated as the square root of Simpson's diversity index over productive rearrangements. Not all clones reach the TCRdb copy of this immuneACCESS table, which keeps in-frame sequences only. Checked studies attribute under half of the gap to unresolved V genes and leave the rest unexplained. The D gene and trimming were derived from the DNA, and the V and J assignments and clone size from that table. Present in this sample are 350,000 to 450,000 clones, 80% to 90% of which were seen just once. Roughly 1.1% of the sample goes to the ten largest clones.

In the prospective study, participants were 18 to 89 years old, resided in 24 geographic areas of the United States, and were enrolled through a virtual design. Cohort assignment in the prospective study relied on participant-reported clinical history from a screening survey and a study questionnaire. For ImmuneRACE Cohort 3, a participant was defined as recovered based on two consecutive negative NP/OP PCR tests, clearance by a healthcare professional, or resolution of symptoms. In the prospective study, mobile phlebotomists collected whole blood, serum and a nasopharyngeal or oropharyngeal swab from each participant. Participants in the prospective study had the option to provide additional blood draws and questionnaires over an approximately 2-month period. Before DNA extraction, prospective study blood samples were shipped either frozen or at room temperature.

The sequence was collected from a man aged 25-45 years who had recovered from COVID-19. The chain is encoded by TRBV5-1 joined to TRBJ2-3; perhaps TRBD1 is the D gene, with 6 bases matching. Sequencing was carried out using PBMCs or T cells enriched from blood (not recorded which). The CDR3 amino acid sequence is: CASKGVGAPLTDTQYF. Here is the DNA: TGCGCCAGCAAGGGGGTGGGCGCCCCCCTGACGGATACGCAGTATTTT.